These 5 T cell receptor beta chains originate from one sample sequenced in a study of preoperative IRX-2 immunotherapy in early breast cancer. Sequenced by immunoSEQ multiplex PCR; TCRdb stores in-frame clones only, minus some. The table includes tens of thousands of clones, nearly 95% detected once. Noted treatment: preoperative locoregional IRX-2 cytokine immunotherapy. This sample was taken from a patient treated with IRX-2 immunotherapy. The receptors here all came from a human donor with breast cancer.

This chain links TRBV4-1 with TRBJ1-1, with unresolved D. Looked up from germline, CDR1 is MGHRA and CDR2 is YSYEKL. The CDR3 extends over 14 amino acids. Trimming pared 0 bases from V and 1 base from J, leaving 6 bases between. CDR3 in DNA: TGCGCCAGCAGCCAAGAGAGACCGAACACTGAAGCTTTCTTT. Amino acid sequence: CASSQERPNTEAFF.

The gene calls are TRBV21-1 and TRBJ2-3; the D segment call TRBD2 is taken from the table without a DNA check. TRBV21-1 is a recognized pseudogene. This CDR3 is built from 19 residues. CDR3: CASSKARTRLAGSTDTQYF. CDR3 sequence (DNA): TGTGCCAGCAGCAAAGCGCGTACTAGGCTAGCGGGGTCCACAGATACGCAGTATTTT.

This chain connects TRBV6-6 to TRBJ2-7; a possible D gene is TRBD1 (6 bases). This CDR3 has 14 amino acids. The ends were cut back, 2 bases at V and 5 bases at J, with 13 bases in the middle. Germline loops: CDR1 MNHNY, CDR2 SVGAGI (reference sequence). The CDR3 DNA reads TGTGCCAGCAGTTACGGTCAGGGGTCCAACGAGCAGTACTTC. Amino acids: CASSYGQGSNEQYF.

The chain uses TRBV5-6 and TRBJ1-2; TRBD1 aligns across 10 bases. With V trimmed by 7 bases and J by 3 bases, 6 bases remained unmatched. Per the germline V gene, CDR1 is SGHDT and CDR2 is YYEEEE. The CDR3 is made up of 14 amino acids. CDR3 sequence (DNA): TGTGCCAGCGGGGAGACAGGGGGCGACTATGGCTACACCTTC. This gives the protein CASGETGGDYGYTF.

V and J are TRBV6-5 and TRBJ1-1; 7 nucleotides line up with TRBD1. V was clipped by 6 bases and J by 3 bases; unmatched bases: 7. Germline V gives CDR1 MNHEY, CDR2 SVGAGI. The CDR3 has 14 amino acids. CDR3 in amino acids: CASSKGGADTEAFF. In nucleotides, the CDR3 is TGTGCCAGCAGCAAAGGGGGCGCCGACACTGAAGCTTTCTTT.